The 17 T cell receptor beta chains below were found in one sample sequenced in a study of response to subunit inactivated influenza vaccine. TCRdb passed the RT-PCR reads through MiXCR, listing each CDR3 protein once. The sample yields 860,000 or so distinct CDR3 sequences, 21% seen once. Source: PBMCs from blood, taken approximately 5 days after vaccination. The receptors shown here come from a man aged 50-60 years who received an inactivated influenza vaccine.

The chain has TRBV7-2 and TRBJ2-3; D is uncertain. The CDR3 has 15 amino acids. The germline V and J ends were trimmed by 8 bases and 2 bases, with 17 bases remaining between them. CDR1 SGHTA and CDR2 FQGNSA come from the germline V gene. The CDR3 sequence: CASVLLGHSTDTQYF. CDR3 nucleotide sequence: TGTGCCAGCGTACTTCTAGGTCATTCCACAGATACGCAGTATTTT.

The J gene is TRBJ1-5, the V gene TRBV20-1; D is uncertain. Trimming removed 4 bases at V and 5 bases at J, with 12 bases between. The CDR3 contains 13 residues. CDR1 DFQATT and CDR2 SNEGSKA come from the germline V gene (reference sequence). The CDR3 bases are TGCAGTGCTACCGTCAGATGGGATCAGCCCCAGCATTTT. Its protein product is CSATVRWDQPQHF.

The chain is built from TRBV6-1 and TRBJ2-5, with 10 bases matching TRBD2. Germline V gives CDR1 MNHNS, CDR2 SASEGT. This CDR3 spans 15 amino acids. V trimming: 6 bases; J trimming: 5 bases; junction bases outside the gene matches: 9. This CDR3 is CASRSAGGPSETQYF. As DNA, the CDR3 is TGTGCCAGCAGATCAGCGGGAGGGCCCTCGGAGACCCAGTACTTC.

The J gene is TRBJ2-1, the V gene TRBV6-6; D call uncertain. The ends were cut back, 2 bases at V and 6 bases at J, with 8 bases in the middle. This CDR3 comprises 13 residues. Germline CDR1 MNHNY, CDR2 SVGAGI (reference sequence). DNA of the CDR3: TGTGCCAGCAGTTACGGCCTGCCCAATGAGCAGTTCTTC. This gives the protein CASSYGLPNEQFF.

This clonotype was picked up one time. V usage is TRBV5-1 and J usage is TRBJ2-7, with 11 bases that match TRBD2. CDR3 length: 15 amino acids. The V and J ends lost 0 bases and 3 bases, in that order; junction bases with no gene match: 2. CDR1 and CDR2 (germline): SGHRS, YFSETQ. The CDR3 region is CASSLGSGGDYEQYF. DNA for the CDR3: TGCGCCAGCAGCTTGGGTAGCGGGGGGGACTACGAGCAGTACTTC.

This sequence joins TRBV7-2 and TRBJ2-1; 13 nucleotides line up with TRBD2. The germline V gene has CDR1 SGHTA and CDR2 FQGNSA. V was clipped by 3 bases and J by 2 bases; unmatched bases: 19. The CDR3 extends over 22 amino acids. The CDR3 region is CASSFGTSGTSHLITAYNEQFF. For the CDR3, the DNA is TGTGCCAGCAGCTTCGGGACTAGCGGGACCTCACACCTTATAACCGCCTACAATGAGCAGTTCTTC.

In its sample, this clonotype was seen a few times. CDR3: CASSLEGASVLEQYF. Written as DNA, the CDR3 is TGCGCCAGCAGCTTGGAGGGGGCCTCGGTCCTCGAGCAGTACTTC. The V and J genes are TRBV5-1 and TRBJ2-7, with 7 bases lining up with TRBD1. There are 15 residues in the CDR3. The germline CDR1 and CDR2 sequences are SGHRS and YFSETQ. The J segment lost 6 bases and the V segment lost 0 bases, leaving 9 bases of the junction unmatched.

The chain combines TRBV6-2 or TRBV6-3 with TRBJ2-7, with TRBD2 matching over 7 bases. With V trimmed by 7 bases and J by 7 bases, 19 bases remained unmatched. CDR3 length equals 16 residues. The germline gives CDR1 MNHEY, CDR2 SVGEGT. The CDR3 is CASTSAPGTTGWEQYF. CDR3 sequence (DNA): TGTGCCAGCACTTCGGCCCCCGGGACTACTGGTTGGGAGCAGTACTTC.

This clonotype was recorded a few times. V is TRBV4-3 and J is TRBJ2-1; D gene uncertain. V was clipped by 4 bases and J by 8 bases, with 12 bases between them. CDR1 is LGHNA, CDR2 YSLEER, per germline. The CDR3 is 13 amino acids. CDR3 bases: TGCGCCAGCAGCCCCCTTTCGACGGATGAGCAGTTCTTC. It encodes CASSPLSTDEQFF.

This clonotype was detected a few times. The V gene is TRBV18, the J gene TRBJ2-5; tentatively, D is TRBD1 (7 bases). The CDR3 length is 14 residues. V was trimmed by 4 bases and J by 1 base, leaving 10 bases between them. The germline V gene encodes CDR1 KGHSH and CDR2 LQKENI. In nucleotides, the CDR3 is TGTGCCAGCTCACTTCAGGGGGGCCAAGAGACCCAGTACTTC. Translated, it gives CASSLQGGQETQYF.

This chain links TRBV6-2 or TRBV6-3 with TRBJ2-7; 10 nucleotides agree with TRBD2. After removal of 4 bases from V and 4 bases from J, the junction contained 7 bases not matched to a gene. Germline V gene sequence: CDR1 MNHEY, CDR2 SVGEGT. CDR3 size: 15 residues. Here the CDR3 reads CASSWAGTSVYEQYF. The CDR3 DNA is TGTGCCAGCAGTTGGGCCGGGACTAGCGTATACGAGCAGTACTTC.

About this clonotype: A junction boundary mismatches the germline segment, possibly from a read error. The chain links TRBV12-3 or TRBV12-4 to TRBJ2-7; 13 nucleotides line up with TRBD2. This CDR3 spans 14 amino acids. This CDR3 is CASSPRTGTSGIGF. The CDR3 DNA follows: TGTGCCAGCAGTCCCCGAACCGGGACTAGCGGGATAGGCTTC.

J is TRBJ2-3 and V is TRBV7-9, with D perhaps assigned TRBD1 or TRBD2 (5 bases each). The CDR3 loop spans 16 amino acids. Germline V gene data show CDR1 as SEHNR and CDR2 as FQNEAQ (reference sequence). Trimming removed 7 bases from V and 0 bases from J, with 17 bases in between. The CDR3 sequence: CASTPRGAPSTDTQYF. The CDR3 DNA is TGTGCCAGCACCCCAAGGGGAGCTCCTAGCACAGATACGCAGTATTTT. Variable domain in full (rest from reference TRBV7-9 and TRBJ2-3): DTGVSQNPRHKITKRGQNVTFRCDPISEHNRLYWYRQTLGQGPEFLTYFQNEAQLEKSRLLSDRFSAERPKGSFSTLEIQRTEQGDSAMYLCASTPRGAPSTDTQYFGPGTRLTVL.

The chain carries TRBV6-1 and TRBJ1-1; unclear D gene. Germline CDR1 is MNHNS and CDR2 is SASEGT. V was pared by 6 bases and J by 1 base, with 12 bases between. The CDR3 sequence is 14 residues long. The CDR3 is CASSNPPGNTEAFF. CDR3 DNA: TGTGCCAGCAGCAACCCTCCGGGGAACACTGAAGCTTTCTTT.

This rearrangement joins TRBV20-1 to TRBJ1-6; D not resolved. Germline lookup yields CDR1 DFQATT and CDR2 SNEGSKA (reference sequence). V gave up 3 bases and J gave up 6 bases, with 18 bases separating them. This CDR3 is 16 amino acids long. CDR3 loop: CSARKLRPSTNSPLHF. The CDR3 DNA reads TGCAGTGCTAGGAAGTTACGGCCCTCTACTAATTCACCCCTCCACTTT.

This clonotype turned up a few times. V is TRBV29-1 and J is TRBJ2-1; the D is unclear. Germline V CDR1 and CDR2: SQVTM, ANQGSEA. The length of the CDR3 is 13 residues. Trimming shortened V by 7 bases and J by 2 bases, and 12 bases separated the two germline ends. The DNA for the CDR3 is TGCAGCGCCGGTTTCCCAACCTACAATGAGCAGTTCTTC. Encoded protein: CSAGFPTYNEQFF.

This clonotype has more than one count but fewer than ten. The CDR3 protein is CAISVGQGILGTEAFF. CDR3 nucleotide sequence: TGTGCCATCAGTGTGGGACAGGGGATATTAGGTACTGAAGCTTTCTTT. The chain combines TRBV10-3 with TRBJ1-1; 10 bases align to TRBD1. With 4 bases clipped from V and 5 bases from J, the junction kept 10 bases outside the gene matches. The CDR3 sequence is 16 residues long. The germline CDR1 and CDR2 sequences are ENHRY and SYGVKD.